This TCR beta chain derives from a study of T cells after somatic rescue of genetic block. The repertoire was sequenced with immunoSEQ multiplex PCR; TCRdb's copy has only in-frame clones and lacks some. This table has roughly 92,000 clones, over 80% appearing once. Trimming took off 0 bases at V and 4 bases at J, with 10 bases between the two ends. Germline V gene data show CDR1 as SGHDT and CDR2 as YYEEEE. The CDR3 spans 15 residues. This clone was seen more than once but under ten times. Material: peripheral blood mononuclear cells (PBMCs). This TCR came from a woman between 18 and 30 years old. The chain combines TRBV5-6 with TRBJ1-4; no clear D gene. This CDR3 reads CASSLAAGGNEKLFF. The CDR3 DNA follows: TGTGCCAGCAGCTTGGCAGCGGGCGGTAATGAAAAACTGTTTTTT.